These 27 T cell receptor beta chains were all obtained from the same sample, sequenced in a study of OX40 agonist ivuxolimab in advanced cancers. Repertoires were generated with immunoSEQ multiplex PCR, while TCRdb's copy carries only in-frame clones and drops some. The sample yields tens of thousands of clones, approximately 91% seen once. Sequenced material: CD4+ or CD8+ T cells sorted from blood, taken in a trial of the OX40 agonist ivuxolimab. The receptors were gathered from an adult with an advanced solid tumor such as melanoma, head and neck, liver or kidney cancer.

This clone was counted once. The chain is built from TRBV7-3 and TRBJ2-1; TRBD2 matches 7 bases. Germline CDR1 reads SGHTA; CDR2 reads FQGTGA. This CDR3 has 18 amino acids. V lost 0 bases to trimming and J lost 0 bases; unmatched junction nucleotides: 8. The CDR3 loop is CASSLTTGDYVSYNEQFF. The CDR3 DNA reads as TGTGCCAGCAGCTTAACAACGGGGGACTATGTCTCCTACAATGAGCAGTTCTTC. Looking up the rest from reference TRBV7-3 and TRBJ2-1 gives the full variable domain: GAGVSQTPSNKVTEKGKYVELRCDPISGHTALYWYRQSLGQGPEFLIYFQGTGAADDSGLPNDRFFAVRPEGSVSTLKIQRTERGDSAVYLCASSLTTGDYVSYNEQFFGPGTRLTVL.

This clone was picked up one time. The rearrangement links TRBV4-1 to TRBJ2-7; D remains ambiguous. The length of the CDR3 is 13 residues. Trimming cost V 1 base and J 6 bases, with 10 bases left between them. Germline values: CDR1 MGHRA, CDR2 YSYEKL. DNA of the CDR3: TGCGCCAGCAGCCAAGGTGGATTAGGCGAGCAGTACTTC. Encoded protein: CASSQGGLGEQYF.

This sequence joins TRBV6-5 and TRBJ2-1; TRBD2 might be the D (5 bases). CDR3 length: 15 amino acids. Germline loops: CDR1 MNHEY, CDR2 SVGAGI. The ends were cut back, 2 bases at V and 0 bases at J, with 8 bases in the middle. CDR3 protein: CASSYTLGSYNEQFF. The CDR3 DNA is TGTGCCAGCAGTTACACACTAGGCTCCTACAATGAGCAGTTCTTC.

The CDR3 region is CASSWMTGGNNQPQHF. CDR3 nucleotides: TGTGCCAGCAGCTGGATGACAGGGGGTAACAATCAGCCCCAGCATTTT. The chain couples TRBV5-6 to TRBJ1-5, with TRBD1 matching over 9 bases. The germline V gene has CDR1 SGHDT and CDR2 YYEEEE. Losses at the gene ends were 3 bases for V and 3 bases for J; bases not matched to a gene: 7. The CDR3 is made up of 16 amino acids.

J is TRBJ2-1 and V is TRBV5-6; TRBD2 aligns across 11 bases. The germline V gene has CDR1 SGHDT and CDR2 YYEEEE. The CDR3 has 19 amino acids. V lost 4 bases to trimming and J lost 0 bases; unmatched junction nucleotides: 12. The CDR3: CASSPRVAGGLSSYNEQFF. CDR3 nucleotide sequence: TGTGCCAGCAGCCCTCGGGTAGCGGGAGGGCTCAGCTCCTACAATGAGCAGTTCTTC.

The V call is TRBV9, the J call TRBJ2-1; no clear D gene. V was cut by 2 bases and J by 10 bases, with 13 bases left in between. The CDR3 is 13 residues long. The germline V gene has CDR1 SGDLS and CDR2 YYNGEE. CDR3 amino acids: CASSVGTQGEQFF. The CDR3 DNA reads TGTGCCAGCAGCGTGGGAACCCAAGGGGAGCAGTTCTTC.

V usage is TRBV11-2 and J usage is TRBJ2-1, with 8 positions matching TRBD2. The V gene's germline CDR1 is SGHAT and CDR2 FQNNGV. The CDR3 has 19 amino acids. Unmatched junction bases numbered 15, after V lost 3 bases and J lost 2 bases. CDR3 loop: CASSFRASGSSWPYNEQFF. The DNA for the CDR3 is TGTGCCAGCAGCTTTAGGGCGAGCGGGAGTAGTTGGCCCTACAATGAGCAGTTCTTC.

This chain uses TRBV28 with TRBJ2-7; no definite D call. V gave up 2 bases and J gave up 3 bases, with 8 bases separating them. Germline-derived CDR1 and CDR2 are MDHEN and SYDVKM. This CDR3 is 13 amino acids long. The CDR3 spells CASSLSLVYEQYF. CDR3 bases: TGTGCCAGCAGTTTAAGCCTAGTCTACGAGCAGTACTTC. The full variable domain, completed using reference TRBV28 and TRBJ2-7, is DVKVTQSSRYLVKRTGEKVFLECVQDMDHENMFWYRQDPGLGLRLIYFSYDVKMKEKGDIPEGYSVSREKKERFSLILESASTNQTSMYLCASSLSLVYEQYFGPGTRLTVT.

This chain links TRBV21-1 with TRBJ2-3; TRBD1 is the table's D call, not checked against the DNA. TRBV21-1 is given as a pseudogene. This CDR3 is built from 17 residues. As DNA, the CDR3 is TGTGCCAGCAGCAAAGGACTACAGGGGTTGTATGCAGATACGCAGTATTTT. The encoded protein is CASSKGLQGLYADTQYF.

The chain employs TRBV5-4 and TRBJ2-7, with 7 bases aligning to TRBD2. Germline values: CDR1 SGHNT, CDR2 YYREEE (reference sequence). The CDR3 is 12 amino acids. With V trimmed by 6 bases and J by 4 bases, 4 bases remained unmatched. The CDR3 DNA reads TGTGCCAGCAACCCAGCGGGATACGAGCAGTACTTC. This codes for CASNPAGYEQYF.

V usage is TRBV2 and J usage is TRBJ2-2, with TRBD2 identical over 13 bases. The CDR3 is made up of 18 amino acids. Trimming at V came to 4 bases and at J to 6 bases, leaving 11 bases not matched to a gene. Per the germline V gene, CDR1 is SNHLY and CDR2 is FYNNEI. CDR3 protein: CASSARSTSGRAAGELFF. The CDR3 DNA follows: TGTGCCAGCAGTGCAAGATCAACTAGCGGGAGGGCCGCCGGGGAGCTGTTTTTT.

V and J are TRBV29-1 and TRBJ2-1; D gene ambiguous. This CDR3 has 11 residues. Deletions cut 3 bases from V and 8 bases from J, with 8 bases between. The V gene's germline CDR1 is SQVTM and CDR2 ANQGSEA. The CDR3 protein is CSVDSPHEQFF. CDR3 in DNA: TGCAGCGTTGATAGTCCCCATGAGCAGTTCTTC.

This chain joins TRBV14 and TRBJ2-1, with D uncertain. The CDR3 is 18 residues long. CDR1 is SGHDN and CDR2 is FVKESK in the germline V gene. The V end lost 2 bases, the J end lost 4 bases, and 21 bases lay between the germline ends. In DNA, the CDR3 is TGTGCCAGCAGCCAACCCTCCCGGACGGTCACCCTATACAATGAGCAGTTCTTC. Protein product: CASSQPSRTVTLYNEQFF. Filled out from reference TRBV14 and TRBJ2-1, the complete variable domain reads EAGVTQFPSHSVIEKGQTVTLRCDPISGHDNLYWYRRVMGKEIKFLLHFVKESKQDESGMPNNRFLAERTGGTYSTLKVQPAELEDSGVYFCASSQPSRTVTLYNEQFFGPGTRLTVL.

The chain combines TRBV11-2 with TRBJ2-7; 7 nucleotides agree with TRBD2. Germline V gene lookup returns CDR1 SGHAT and CDR2 FQNNGV. The junction had 8 bases not matched to a gene; V was cut back by 0 bases and J by 6 bases. This CDR3 spans 15 amino acids. CDR3 region: CASSLDKGGLVEQYF. Written as DNA, the CDR3 is TGTGCCAGCAGCTTAGATAAGGGAGGACTAGTCGAGCAGTACTTC.

The V call is TRBV27, the J call TRBJ2-2; 13 bases are a match to TRBD2. This CDR3 is built from 16 residues. The junction had 3 bases not matched to a gene; V was cut back by 4 bases and J by 4 bases. Germline-derived CDR1 and CDR2 are MNHEY and SMNVEV (reference sequence). The CDR3 loop reads CASSSGLAGATGELFF. CDR3 in DNA: TGTGCCAGCAGTTCTGGACTAGCGGGAGCCACCGGGGAGCTGTTTTTT.

The chain uses TRBV15 and TRBJ2-1; 7 bases are shared with TRBD2. The CDR3 has 15 residues. Per the germline V gene, CDR1 is LNHNV and CDR2 is YYDKDF (reference sequence). Trimming at V came to 0 bases and at J to 4 bases, leaving 3 bases not matched to a gene. The CDR3 nucleotides are TGTGCCACCAGCAGAGAGTCGGGAGGATACAATGAGCAGTTCTTC. Protein sequence: CATSRESGGYNEQFF.

The chain carries TRBV4-1 and TRBJ2-5, with 9 bases lining up with TRBD2. The CDR3 extends over 16 amino acids. CDR1 is MGHRA and CDR2 is YSYEKL in the germline V gene. Germline trimming cut 0 bases from V and 5 bases from J; bases unmatched to any gene: 7. In DNA form, the CDR3 reads TGCGCCAGCAGCCAAGAGGTGCGGGAGGGCGGGGAGACCCAGTACTTC. Translation: CASSQEVREGGETQYF.

The chain uses TRBV4-3 and TRBJ2-3; no firm D call. CDR3 size: 15 residues. V was clipped by 2 bases and J by 3 bases, with 12 bases between them. CDR1 LGHNA and CDR2 YSLEER come from the germline V gene. This chain's CDR3 is CASSQFQDPTDTQYF. The CDR3 DNA sequence: TGCGCCAGCAGCCAATTTCAGGATCCGACAGATACGCAGTATTTT.

The chain couples TRBV4-2 to TRBJ2-7; 7 bases are shared with TRBD1. V trimming: 5 bases; J trimming: 2 bases; junction bases outside the gene matches: 9. The CDR3 has 15 amino acids. CDR1 and CDR2 (germline): LGHNA, YNFKEQ. The CDR3 DNA reads as TGTGCCAGCAGCGCCTTTCAGGGGGTAGCCTACGAGCAGTACTTC. Translation gives CASSAFQGVAYEQYF.

V gene TRBV7-2 combines with J gene TRBJ2-3; TRBD2 aligns across 12 bases. The V gene's germline CDR1 is SGHTA and CDR2 FQGNSA. V gave up 1 base and J gave up 4 bases; unmatched junction bases: 12. The CDR3 is made up of 19 amino acids. The chain's CDR3 is CASSLDIGGTSGWADTQYF. Here the CDR3 DNA reads TGTGCCAGCAGCTTAGATATCGGAGGGACTAGCGGGTGGGCAGATACGCAGTATTTT.

The V and J genes are TRBV7-3 and TRBJ2-1; tentatively, D is TRBD2 (5 bases). Per germline, CDR1 SGHTA and CDR2 FQGTGA. The CDR3 is 16 residues long. V lost 1 base and J 0 bases, leaving 10 bases between the germline ends. CDR3 DNA sequence: TGTGCCAGCAGCTTAATGCCTAGCAGCTCCTACAATGAGCAGTTCTTC. The encoded protein is CASSLMPSSSYNEQFF. The complete variable domain, with remaining parts taken from reference TRBV7-3 and TRBJ2-1, reads GAGVSQTPSNKVTEKGKYVELRCDPISGHTALYWYRQSLGQGPEFLIYFQGTGAADDSGLPNDRFFAVRPEGSVSTLKIQRTERGDSAVYLCASSLMPSSSYNEQFFGPGTRLTVL.

The rearrangement joins TRBV7-2 to TRBJ2-3, with 9 bases lining up with TRBD2. Unmatched junction bases numbered 5, after V lost 3 bases and J lost 4 bases. This CDR3 region has 15 residues. Germline-derived CDR1 and CDR2 are SGHTA and FQGNSA. The CDR3 loop is CASSFPGLAADTQYF. CDR3 bases: TGTGCCAGCAGCTTCCCGGGACTAGCCGCAGATACGCAGTATTTT.

The rearrangement uses TRBV7-6 and TRBJ1-6, with D uncertain. The CDR3 is 13 amino acids. Germline loops: CDR1 SGHVS, CDR2 FNYEAQ. The V end lost 1 base, the J end lost 10 bases, and 8 bases lay between the germline ends. The CDR3 coding sequence is TGTGCCAGCAGCTTAGGGCCGGGGTCACCCCTCCACTTT. Its protein product is CASSLGPGSPLHF. The full variable domain, with the rest looked up from reference TRBV7-6 and TRBJ1-6, is GAGVSQSPRYKVTKRGQDVALRCDPISGHVSLYWYRQALGQGPEFLTYFNYEAQQDKSGLPNDRFSAERPEGSISTLTIQRTEQRDSAMYRCASSLGPGSPLHFGNGTRLTVT.

CDR3 DNA sequence: TGCGCCAGCAGTCCATTGGGGGAAGGTACCGGGGAGCTGTTTTTT. It specifies CASSPLGEGTGELFF. The rearrangement links TRBV10-2 to TRBJ2-2; either TRBD1 or TRBD2 may fit D (5 bases each). Germline CDR1 WSHSY, CDR2 SAAADI. The length of the CDR3 is 15 residues. Deletions cut 5 bases from V and 5 bases from J, with 15 bases between.

Only one count was recorded for this clone. The chain joins TRBV7-2 to TRBJ1-1; a possible D gene is TRBD1 (5 bases). Trimming shortened V by 4 bases and J by 1 base, and 10 bases separated the two germline ends. This CDR3 region has 14 residues. CDR1 SGHTA and CDR2 FQGNSA come from the germline V gene. CDR3 nucleotides: TGTGCCAGCAGCTCGCTGGACACGAACACTGAAGCTTTCTTT. Translating it yields CASSSLDTNTEAFF.

The V and J genes are TRBV5-4 and TRBJ2-3, with TRBD2 matching 12 bases. Germline assignment: CDR1 SGHNT and CDR2 YYREEE (reference sequence). V was clipped by 3 bases and J by 4 bases; unmatched bases: 6. The CDR3 consists of 16 residues. CDR3 in amino acids: CASSSRLAGEADTQYF. Here the CDR3 DNA reads TGTGCCAGCAGCTCTCGACTAGCGGGAGAAGCAGATACGCAGTATTTT.

The chain uses TRBV9 and TRBJ1-4; weak D call: TRBD1 (5 bases). This CDR3 is 17 amino acids long. The germline V gene has CDR1 SGDLS and CDR2 YYNGEE. Trimming stripped 3 bases from V and 3 bases from J, with 18 bases between. The CDR3 here is CASSDGTTYSSNEKLFF. The DNA of the CDR3 is TGTGCCAGCAGCGACGGGACCACATATTCATCTAATGAAAAACTGTTTTTT.